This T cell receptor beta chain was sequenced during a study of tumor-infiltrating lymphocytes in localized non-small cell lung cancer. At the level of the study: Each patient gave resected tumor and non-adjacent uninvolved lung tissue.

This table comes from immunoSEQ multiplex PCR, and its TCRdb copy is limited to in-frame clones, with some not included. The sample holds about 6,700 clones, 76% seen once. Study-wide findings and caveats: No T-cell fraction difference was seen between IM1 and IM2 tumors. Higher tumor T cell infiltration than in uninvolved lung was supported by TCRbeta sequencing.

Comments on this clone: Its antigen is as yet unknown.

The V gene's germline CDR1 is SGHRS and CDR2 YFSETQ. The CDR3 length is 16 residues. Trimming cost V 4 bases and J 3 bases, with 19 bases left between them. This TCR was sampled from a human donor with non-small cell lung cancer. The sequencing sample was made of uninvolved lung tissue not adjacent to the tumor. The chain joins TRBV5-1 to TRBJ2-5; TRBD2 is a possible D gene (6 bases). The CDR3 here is CASSPTAGSLEETQYF. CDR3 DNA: TGCGCCAGCAGCCCGACCGCCGGGAGCCTAGAAGAGACCCAGTACTTC.